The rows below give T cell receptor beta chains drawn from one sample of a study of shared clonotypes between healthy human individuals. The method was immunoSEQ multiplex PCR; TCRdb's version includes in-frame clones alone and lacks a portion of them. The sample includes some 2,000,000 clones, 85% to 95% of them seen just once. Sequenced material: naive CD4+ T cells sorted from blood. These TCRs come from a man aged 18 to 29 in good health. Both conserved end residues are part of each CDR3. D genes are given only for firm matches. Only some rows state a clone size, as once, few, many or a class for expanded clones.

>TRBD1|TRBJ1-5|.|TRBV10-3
CAIIGTGNQPQHF
TGTGCCATCATCGGGACAGGTAATCAGCCCCAGCATTTT
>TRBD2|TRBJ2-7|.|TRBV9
CASSVEAGGDEQYF
TGTGCCAGCAGCGTAGAAGCGGGAGGGGACGAGCAGTACTTC
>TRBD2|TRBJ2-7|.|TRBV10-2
CASRRAGSSYEQYF
TGCGCCAGCAGACGAGCGGGATCTTCCTACGAGCAGTACTTC
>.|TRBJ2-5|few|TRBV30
CACAGRETQYF
TGTGCCTGTGCCGGTAGGGAGACCCAGTACTTC
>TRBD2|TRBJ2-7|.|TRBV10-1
CASSESSGRAQQYF
TGCGCCAGCAGTGAGTCTAGCGGGAGGGCCCAGCAGTACTTC
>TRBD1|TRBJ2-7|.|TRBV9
CASSPRSGQGHEQYF
TGTGCCAGCAGCCCTCGTTCGGGACAGGGTCACGAGCAGTACTTC
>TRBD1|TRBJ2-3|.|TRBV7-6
CASSSTGQGKAADTQYF
TGTGCCAGCAGCTCCACCGGACAGGGGAAAGCGGCAGATACGCAGTATTTT
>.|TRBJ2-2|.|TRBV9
CASSMDSPPGELFF
TGTGCCAGCAGCATGGACTCCCCTCCCGGGGAGCTGTTTTTT
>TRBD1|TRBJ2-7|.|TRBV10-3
CAIKEDRAPYEQYF
TGTGCCATCAAGGAGGACAGGGCCCCCTACGAGCAGTACTTC
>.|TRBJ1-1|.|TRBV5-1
CASSLYHRESEAFF
TGCGCCAGCAGCTTGTATCACAGGGAGTCTGAAGCTTTCTTT
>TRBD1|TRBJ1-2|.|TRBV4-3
CASRKIAGGDYGYTF
TGCGCCAGCAGGAAGATCGCAGGGGGCGACTATGGCTACACCTTC
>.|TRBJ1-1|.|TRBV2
CASSLYGPKNTEAFF
TGTGCCAGCAGTCTCTACGGACCGAAGAACACTGAAGCTTTCTTT
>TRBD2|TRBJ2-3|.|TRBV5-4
CASIPNGLAGLITDTQYF
TGTGCCAGCATCCCAAACGGGCTAGCGGGACTTATCACAGATACGCAGTATTTT